This T cell receptor beta chain was captured by sequencing in a study of OX40 agonist ivuxolimab in advanced cancers. Some background on the complete study: Ivuxolimab was a fully human IgG2 agonistic monoclonal antibody targeting the costimulatory receptor OX40 (CD134). Intravenous ivuxolimab was administered to patients every 2 weeks at six dose levels: 0.01, 0.1, 0.3, 1.5, 3 and 10 mg/kg. The paper reports the monotherapy dose-escalation portion (N of about 54 patients) of the phase I ivuxolimab trial. Patients were allowed to have had prior anti-PD-1, anti-PD-L1 or anti-CTLA-4 therapy, and approximately 39% of the dose-escalation patients had been treated with checkpoint inhibitors. Of the approximately 53 patients in dose escalation, 19 had hepatocellular carcinoma, some 15 had melanoma, 9 had renal cell carcinoma and 9 had head and neck cancer. The purpose of peripheral TCRbeta sequencing was to test whether ivuxolimab changed TCR sequence diversity and led to clonal T-cell expansion. A male proportion of roughly 80% and a mean age of approximately 58 years, ranging from 23 to 79, were recorded for the dose-escalation cohort. Partial responses occurred in three dose-escalation patients: two with cutaneous melanoma and one with hepatocellular carcinoma.

Overall study outcomes, separate from this receptor: Partial responders in the 0.1-3.0 mg/kg groups had among the lowest normalized peripheral clonal expansion, especially among CD8+ T cells. Low levels of normalized T-cell clonal expansion were also seen in some patients who did not respond. At doses of 0.1 to 3.0 mg/kg, clonal expansion of both CD4+ and CD8+ blood T cells was observed from baseline to week 6. Antigen specificity was not determined for the clonally expanded peripheral T cells. After ivuxolimab, more expanded clones were found on average in CD8+ T cells than in CD4+ T cells.

Genomic DNA was extracted from sorted cells for sequencing of the TCRbeta CDR3 region. The immunoSEQ Assay was used for sequencing of TCRbeta CDR3 regions. Imported from immuneACCESS, the table was reduced by TCRdb to in-frame sequences with V and J called. These copies leave out some clones; in studies compared against another copy, an unresolved V gene accounts for under half, and the cause of the remainder is not known. The sample includes approximately 34,000 clones, with approximately 88% observed a single time. Roughly 50% of the sample comes from the top ten. In regard to this clone: This receptor's antigen is unknown. No per-base quality is available; no much larger clone lies one base away.

The trial excluded patients who had a history of autoimmune disease or were on systemic immunosuppression. Peripheral blood for TCR sequencing was drawn from every dose cohort at baseline, at cycle 4 day 1 and at cycle 7 day 1. Samples came from an open-label, multicenter, first-in-human phase I dose-escalation trial of ivuxolimab. The trial enrolled adults with locally advanced or metastatic head and neck squamous cell, hepatocellular, melanoma or renal cell carcinoma. CD4+ and CD8+ T cells were sorted separately from peripheral blood before TCR sequencing. The specimen comprised CD4+ or CD8+ T cells sorted from blood, sampled in a trial of the OX40 agonist ivuxolimab. The receptor was isolated from an adult with an advanced solid tumor such as melanoma, head and neck, liver or kidney cancer.

In nucleotides, the sequence is TGCGCCAGCAGCTTGCTGATACAGGAAACCTACGAGCAGTACTTC. Translation gives CASSLLIQETYEQYF. The rearrangement joined TRBV5-1 to TRBJ2-7, with TRBD1 perhaps the D gene, on 5 matching bases. CDR1 SGHRS and CDR2 YFSETQ are derived from the germline V gene. Between the V and J ends, shortened by 1 base and 2 bases respectively, the junction contains 13 bases. CDR3 length: 15 amino acids, cysteine to phenylalanine. Solely the CDR3 DNA is kept, with 45 bases framed from the first base. When the CDR3 is completed using the reference TRBV5-1 and TRBJ2-7 genes on either side, the full variable domain is KAGVTQTPRYLIKTRGQQVTLSCSPISGHRSVSWYQQTPGQGLQFLFEYFSETQRNKGNFPGRFSGRQFSNSRSEMNVSTLELGDSALYLCASSLLIQETYEQYFGPGTRLTVT.